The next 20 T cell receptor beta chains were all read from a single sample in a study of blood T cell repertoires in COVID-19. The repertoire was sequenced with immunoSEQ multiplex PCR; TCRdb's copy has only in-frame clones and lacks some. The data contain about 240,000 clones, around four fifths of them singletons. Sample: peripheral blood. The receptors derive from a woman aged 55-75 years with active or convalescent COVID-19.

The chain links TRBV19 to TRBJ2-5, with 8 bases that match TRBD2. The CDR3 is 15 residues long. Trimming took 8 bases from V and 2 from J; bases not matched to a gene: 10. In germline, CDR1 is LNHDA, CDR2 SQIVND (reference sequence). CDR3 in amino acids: CASRNLAGLQETQYF. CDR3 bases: TGTGCCAGTCGGAACCTAGCGGGCCTACAAGAGACCCAGTACTTC.

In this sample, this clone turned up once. CDR3 in amino acids: CAVSLAGGTYEQYF. The CDR3 nucleotides read TGTGCCGTATCACTAGCGGGAGGAACGTACGAGCAGTACTTC. This chain joins TRBV7-9 and TRBJ2-7, with TRBD2 matching 12 bases. The germline gives CDR1 SEHNR, CDR2 FQNEAQ (reference sequence). The CDR3 contains 14 residues. V gave up 11 bases and J gave up 4 bases; unmatched junction bases: 9.

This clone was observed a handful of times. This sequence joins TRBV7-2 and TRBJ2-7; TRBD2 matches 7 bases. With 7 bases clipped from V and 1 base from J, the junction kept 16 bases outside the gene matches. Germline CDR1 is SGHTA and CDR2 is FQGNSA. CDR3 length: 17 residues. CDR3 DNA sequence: TGTGCCAGCACCCCTAGGAGTCTAGCGGACCCTTCCTACGAGCAGTACTTC. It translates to CASTPRSLADPSYEQYF. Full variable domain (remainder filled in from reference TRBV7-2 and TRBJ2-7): GAGVSQSPSNKVTEKGKDVELRCDPISGHTALYWYRQSLGQGLEFLIYFQGNSAPDKSGLPSDRFSAERTGGSVSTLTIQRTQQEDSAVYLCASTPRSLADPSYEQYFGPGTRLTVT.

CDR3 coding DNA: TGTGCCAGCAGCTTAGGACCGACAGGGGATAGTGGCTACACCTTC. Its protein is CASSLGPTGDSGYTF. The chain has TRBV7-9 and TRBJ1-2; 8 bases match TRBD1. The CDR3 length is 15 residues. The ends lost 1 base at V and 7 bases at J; junction bases unmatched: 8. The germline V gene encodes CDR1 SEHNR and CDR2 FQNEAQ (reference sequence).

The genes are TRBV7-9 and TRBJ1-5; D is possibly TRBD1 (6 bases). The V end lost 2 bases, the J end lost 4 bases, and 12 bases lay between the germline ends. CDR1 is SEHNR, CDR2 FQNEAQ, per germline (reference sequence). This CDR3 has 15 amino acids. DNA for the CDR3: TGTGCCAGCAGCTTAAGGGGGGGGCCTAATCAGCCCCAGCATTTT. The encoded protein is CASSLRGGPNQPQHF.

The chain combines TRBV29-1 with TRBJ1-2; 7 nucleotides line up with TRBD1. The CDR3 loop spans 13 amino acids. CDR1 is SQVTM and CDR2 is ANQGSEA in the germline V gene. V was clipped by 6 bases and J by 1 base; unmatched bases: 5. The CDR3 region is CSVRQGLNYGYTF. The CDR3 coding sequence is TGCAGCGTCCGACAGGGTCTTAACTATGGCTACACCTTC. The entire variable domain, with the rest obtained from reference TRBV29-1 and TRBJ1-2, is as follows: SAVISQKPSRDICQRGTSLTIQCQVDSQVTMMFWYRQQPGQSLTLIATANQGSEATYESGFVIDKFPISRPNLTFSTLTVSNMSPEDSSIYLCSVRQGLNYGYTFGSGTRLTVV.

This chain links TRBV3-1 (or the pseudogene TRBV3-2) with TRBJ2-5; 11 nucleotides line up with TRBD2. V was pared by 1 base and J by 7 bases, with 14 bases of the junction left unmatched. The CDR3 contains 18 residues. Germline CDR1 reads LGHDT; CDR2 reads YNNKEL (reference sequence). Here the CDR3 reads CASSQAQSLLAGVGTQYF. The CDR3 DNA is TGTGCCAGCAGCCAAGCTCAGAGCCTACTAGCGGGAGTTGGGACCCAGTACTTC.

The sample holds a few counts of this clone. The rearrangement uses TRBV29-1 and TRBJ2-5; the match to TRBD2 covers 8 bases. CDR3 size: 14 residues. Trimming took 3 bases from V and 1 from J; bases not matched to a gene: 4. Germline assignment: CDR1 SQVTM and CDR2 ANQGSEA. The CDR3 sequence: CSVDLLAGQETQYF. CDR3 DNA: TGCAGCGTTGATCTCCTAGCGGGCCAAGAGACCCAGTACTTC.

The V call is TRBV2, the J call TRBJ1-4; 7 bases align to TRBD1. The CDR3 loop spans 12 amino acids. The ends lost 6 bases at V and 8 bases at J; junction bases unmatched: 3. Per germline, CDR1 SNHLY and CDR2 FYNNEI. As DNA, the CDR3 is TGTGCCAGCAGAGTAGGGGGCGAAAAACTGTTTTTT. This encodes CASRVGGEKLFF.

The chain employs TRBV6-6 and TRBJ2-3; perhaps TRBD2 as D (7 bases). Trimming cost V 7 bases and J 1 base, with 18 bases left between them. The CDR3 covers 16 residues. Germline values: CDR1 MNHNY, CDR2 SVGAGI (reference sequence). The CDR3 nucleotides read TGTGCCAGCAAAGCCCCGGGGGCGGGGGGCACAGATACGCAGTATTTT. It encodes CASKAPGAGGTDTQYF.

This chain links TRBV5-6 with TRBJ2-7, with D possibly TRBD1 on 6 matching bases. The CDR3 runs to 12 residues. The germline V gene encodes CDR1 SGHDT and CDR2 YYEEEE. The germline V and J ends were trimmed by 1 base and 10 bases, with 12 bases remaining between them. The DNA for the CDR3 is TGTGCCAGCAGCTTGCAGGGGACAAAACAGTACTTC. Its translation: CASSLQGTKQYF.

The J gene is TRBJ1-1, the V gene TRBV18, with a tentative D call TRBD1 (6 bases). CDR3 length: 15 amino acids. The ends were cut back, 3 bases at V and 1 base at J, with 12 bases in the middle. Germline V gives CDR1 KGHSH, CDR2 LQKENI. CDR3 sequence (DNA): TGTGCCAGCTCACCCCGATCGGGACAGAACACTGAAGCTTTCTTT. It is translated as CASSPRSGQNTEAFF.

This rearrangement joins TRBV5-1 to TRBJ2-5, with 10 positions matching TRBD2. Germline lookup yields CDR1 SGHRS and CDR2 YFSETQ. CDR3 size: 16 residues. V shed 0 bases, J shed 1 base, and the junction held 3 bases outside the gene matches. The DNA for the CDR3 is TGCGCCAGCAGCTTGGCCGGGACTAGCGCCCAAGAGACCCAGTACTTC. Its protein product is CASSLAGTSAQETQYF.

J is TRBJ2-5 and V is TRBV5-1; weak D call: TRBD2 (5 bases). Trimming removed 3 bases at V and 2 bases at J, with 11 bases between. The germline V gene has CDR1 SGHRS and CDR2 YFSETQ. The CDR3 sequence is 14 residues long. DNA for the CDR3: TGCGCCAGCAGCTCCGGGGTTGCGCAAGAGACCCAGTACTTC. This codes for CASSSGVAQETQYF.

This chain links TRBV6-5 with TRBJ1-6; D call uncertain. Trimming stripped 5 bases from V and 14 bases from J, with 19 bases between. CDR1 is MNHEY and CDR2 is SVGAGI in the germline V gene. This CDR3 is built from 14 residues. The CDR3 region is CASSPWEEILALHF. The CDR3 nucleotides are TGTGCCAGCAGTCCCTGGGAGGAAATATTGGCCCTCCACTTT.

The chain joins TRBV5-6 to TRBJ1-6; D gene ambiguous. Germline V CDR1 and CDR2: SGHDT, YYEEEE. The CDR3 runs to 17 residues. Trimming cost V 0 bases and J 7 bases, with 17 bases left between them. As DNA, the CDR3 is TGTGCCAGCAGCTTGGGAGTCGGAGGCGGATTAAATTCACCCCTCCACTTT. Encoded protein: CASSLGVGGGLNSPLHF.

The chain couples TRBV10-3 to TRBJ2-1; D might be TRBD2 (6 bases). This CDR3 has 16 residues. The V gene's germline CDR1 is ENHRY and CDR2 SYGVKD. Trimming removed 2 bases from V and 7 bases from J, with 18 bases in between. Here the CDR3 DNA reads TGTGCCATCAGTGAGGAAGGCGGGATAATATATAATGAGCAGTTCTTC. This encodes CAISEEGGIIYNEQFF.

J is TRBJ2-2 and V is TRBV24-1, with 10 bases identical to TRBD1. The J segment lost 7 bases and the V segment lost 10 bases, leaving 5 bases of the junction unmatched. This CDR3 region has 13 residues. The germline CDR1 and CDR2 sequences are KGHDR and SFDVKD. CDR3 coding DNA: TGTGCCACTAGACAGGGGGCCGGCGGGGAGCTGTTTTTT. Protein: CATRQGAGGELFF.

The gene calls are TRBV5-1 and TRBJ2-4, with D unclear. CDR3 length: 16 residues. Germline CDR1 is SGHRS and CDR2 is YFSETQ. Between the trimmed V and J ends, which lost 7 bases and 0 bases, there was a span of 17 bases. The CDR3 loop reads CASQEDTVLAKNIQYF. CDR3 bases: TGCGCCAGCCAGGAAGACACCGTGTTAGCCAAAAACATTCAGTACTTC.

CDR3 nucleotide sequence: TGTGCCAGCAGTGAAGGTAGCGGGAGACACAATGAGCAGTTCTTC. Protein product: CASSEGSGRHNEQFF. The chain links TRBV25-1 to TRBJ2-1, with 9 bases lining up with TRBD2. CDR1 and CDR2 from the germline V gene are MGHDK and SYGVNS. The CDR3 runs 15 residues. The junction had 4 bases not matched to a gene; V was cut back by 2 bases and J by 5 bases.